Listed here are 18 T cell receptor beta chains from one sample, sequenced in a study of shared clonotypes between healthy human individuals. Some clones are missing from TCRdb's copy, which holds only in-frame ones; the method was immunoSEQ multiplex PCR. The data hold millions of clones, with approximately 92% observed a single time. The sample taken for sequencing was naive CD4+ T cells sorted from blood. Subset specified: CD45RA+ positively selected. The receptors come from a man between 18 and 29 years old in good health.

The gene calls are TRBV7-2 and TRBJ1-1, with D tentatively TRBD1 (5 bases). The ends were cut back, 5 bases at V and 3 bases at J, with 16 bases in the middle. This CDR3 contains 15 residues. Germline V gene data show CDR1 as SGHTA and CDR2 as FQGNSA. This chain's CDR3 is CASSPSPGRDTEAFF. Written as DNA, the CDR3 is TGTGCCAGCAGCCCTTCCCCAGGGCGCGACACTGAAGCTTTCTTT.

Remarks on this clone: Other DNA variants within this sample encode the same CDR3. This rearrangement joins TRBV7-2 to TRBJ2-7, with 7 positions matching TRBD2. Germline loops: CDR1 SGHTA, CDR2 FQGNSA. Trimming cost V 5 bases and J 0 bases; bases outside gene matches: 4. The CDR3 has 14 residues. The CDR3 sequence is CASSPAGVSYEQYF. The CDR3 DNA is TGTGCCAGCAGCCCCGCGGGGGTCTCCTACGAGCAGTACTTC.

The rearrangement joins TRBV19 to TRBJ2-3, with 11 bases fitting TRBD2. Germline loops: CDR1 LNHDA, CDR2 SQIVND (reference sequence). This CDR3 has 16 amino acids. The V gene end was trimmed by 4 bases and the J gene end by 2 bases; junction bases not matched to a gene: 5. In DNA form, the CDR3 reads TGTGCCAGTAGTACCGCTAGCGGGAGGTTCACAGATACGCAGTATTTT. Protein product: CASSTASGRFTDTQYF.

V is TRBV5-4 and J is TRBJ1-3; tentative D call: TRBD1 (6 bases). The CDR3 extends over 16 amino acids. Per the germline V gene, CDR1 is SGHNT and CDR2 is YYREEE (reference sequence). Trimming stripped 4 bases from V and 0 bases from J, with 14 bases between. CDR3 nucleotide sequence: TGTGCCAGCAGCATAGACAGGAGAAACTCTGGAAACACCATATATTTT. Protein: CASSIDRRNSGNTIYF.

The CDR3 nucleotides are TGTGCCAGCAGTGTCGGGACAGGGGATACCGGGGAGCTGTTTTTT. Encoded protein: CASSVGTGDTGELFF. The gene calls are TRBV7-9 and TRBJ2-2, with 10 bases lining up with TRBD1. V lost 6 bases and J lost 5; bases outside the gene matches: 6. The CDR3 sequence is 15 residues long. The germline V gene encodes CDR1 SEHNR and CDR2 FQNEAQ (reference sequence).

The chain couples TRBV30 to TRBJ1-1; D remains ambiguous. There are 13 residues in the CDR3. V shed 2 bases and J shed 8 bases, with 15 bases lying between them. Germline V gives CDR1 GTSNPN, CDR2 SVGIG (reference sequence). The CDR3 loop reads CAWSPERVGEAFF. CDR3 DNA: TGTGCCTGGAGTCCCGAGAGGGTCGGAGAAGCTTTCTTT.

The chain carries TRBV5-1 and TRBJ1-2; D remains unclear. Per germline, CDR1 SGHRS and CDR2 YFSETQ. Deletions cut 3 bases from V and 1 base from J, with 7 bases between. CDR3 length: 13 residues. The CDR3 DNA sequence: TGCGCCAGCAGCTCCACGCTTAACTATGGCTACACCTTC. This sequence encodes CASSSTLNYGYTF.

The chain recombines TRBV30 with TRBJ1-6; D is possibly TRBD1 (6 bases). Germline V gene data show CDR1 as GTSNPN and CDR2 as SVGIG (reference sequence). This CDR3 contains 14 residues. With 0 bases removed from V and 9 bases from J, the gap between germline ends came to 12 bases. CDR3 residues: CAWSVLGAGSPLHF. In DNA, the CDR3 is TGTGCCTGGAGTGTACTGGGGGCAGGTTCACCCCTCCACTTT.

The chain has TRBV27 and TRBJ1-6; D is possibly TRBD1 (6 bases). Trimming removed 6 bases at V and 9 bases at J, with 12 bases between. The CDR3 loop spans 13 amino acids. Germline CDR1 reads MNHEY; CDR2 reads SMNVEV (reference sequence). The CDR3 DNA reads TGTGCCAGCAGGTCGACAGGAGTTTCACCCCTCCACTTT. Protein product: CASRSTGVSPLHF.

This clone has just a few counts. Other DNA sequences in this specimen translate into the identical CDR3. The chain is built from TRBV7-9 and TRBJ2-3, with no clear D. V shed 0 bases and J shed 1 base, with 5 bases lying between them. The CDR3 consists of 14 residues. CDR1 is SEHNR, CDR2 FQNEAQ, per germline (reference sequence). The CDR3 reads CASSLAGGTDTQYF. In DNA form, the CDR3 reads TGTGCCAGCAGCTTAGCTGGGGGCACAGATACGCAGTATTTT.

On this clone itself: This specimen includes other DNA sequences encoding the same CDR3. CDR3: CASSRGSSYEQYF. CDR3 coding DNA: TGTGCCAGTAGTAGGGGGTCCTCCTACGAGCAGTACTTC. The chain is built from TRBV19 and TRBJ2-7, with D perhaps given as TRBD1 or TRBD2 (5 bases each). The length of the CDR3 is 13 residues. CDR1 is LNHDA and CDR2 is SQIVND in the germline V gene (reference sequence). V gave up 4 bases and J gave up 0 bases, with 7 bases separating them.

The CDR3 loop is CASRHYQYQETQYF. CDR3 nucleotide sequence: TGTGCCAGCAGGCACTACCAGTACCAAGAGACCCAGTACTTC. This chain links TRBV28 with TRBJ2-5; no clear D. In germline, CDR1 is MDHEN, CDR2 SYDVKM. CDR3 size: 14 residues. V was pared by 6 bases and J by 0 bases, with 11 bases between.

The chain joins TRBV5-1 to TRBJ2-5; 9 bases fit TRBD2. The V segment lost 1 base and the J segment 0 bases; nucleotides outside the gene matches: 1. Germline CDR1 and CDR2: SGHRS and YFSETQ. The CDR3 totals 15 residues. In DNA form, the CDR3 reads TGCGCCAGCAGCTTGCCTAGCGGGAACCAAGAGACCCAGTACTTC. This translates into CASSLPSGNQETQYF.

The V gene is TRBV5-4, the J gene TRBJ1-1; D may be TRBD1 (5 bases). Germline-derived CDR1 and CDR2 are SGHNT and YYREEE (reference sequence). This CDR3 comprises 15 residues. Trimming stripped 0 bases from V and 1 base from J, with 10 bases between. The CDR3 spells CASSLVGGSNTEAFF. Written as DNA, the CDR3 is TGTGCCAGCAGCTTGGTGGGGGGGTCGAACACTGAAGCTTTCTTT.

On this clone itself: Different DNA sequences within this sample yield the same CDR3. The genes are TRBV19 and TRBJ2-7; 8 nucleotides line up with TRBD1. Trimming at V came to 8 bases and at J to 2 bases, leaving 5 bases not matched to a gene. The CDR3 is 13 residues long. Germline V gene sequence: CDR1 LNHDA, CDR2 SQIVND (reference sequence). This CDR3 reads CASRRTGTYEQYF. For the CDR3, the DNA is TGTGCCAGTCGCCGGACAGGGACCTACGAGCAGTACTTC.

J is TRBJ2-1 and V is TRBV9; 11 bases are a match to TRBD2. CDR1 is SGDLS and CDR2 is YYNGEE in the germline V gene. The CDR3 is 17 residues long. J gave up 0 bases and V 0 bases, and 2 bases lay outside the gene matches. CDR3 sequence: CASSVALAGASYNEQFF. In DNA, the CDR3 is TGTGCCAGCAGCGTAGCACTAGCGGGGGCCTCCTACAATGAGCAGTTCTTC.

V and J are TRBV27 and TRBJ1-5, with 7 nucleotides matching TRBD1. The V gene end was trimmed by 4 bases and the J gene end by 9 bases; junction bases not matched to a gene: 6. CDR3 length: 13 amino acids. Germline V lookup: CDR1 MNHEY, CDR2 SMNVEV (reference sequence). Here the CDR3 reads CASSSQGGGPQHF. CDR3 coding DNA: TGTGCCAGCAGTTCCCAGGGGGGCGGGCCCCAGCATTTT.

This clone was found once. The chain carries TRBV11-2 and TRBJ2-1, with unresolved D. The CDR3 runs 16 residues. V lost 8 bases and J 8 bases, leaving 25 bases between the germline ends. Germline V gene data show CDR1 as SGHAT and CDR2 as FQNNGV. The CDR3 region has the DNA TGTGCCAGCCGTAACGCCCCTCGTTCCGGCGCGGATGAGCAGTTCTTC. This gives the protein CASRNAPRSGADEQFF.